This TCR beta chain was identified in a study of beta chain features in type 1 diabetes. About the research overall: Examined across all samples were about 99,000,000 sorted cells. Study outcomes and limitations: Among patients, naive, central memory and Treg TCRB repertoires appeared more similar than among healthy donors. More deletions and fewer insertions at VDJ junctions were seen in type 1 diabetes patients.

Every bit of the isolated RNA underwent reverse transcription, so sequencing read expressed TCRB transcripts. Measured with immunoSEQ multiplex PCR; TCRdb has only the in-frame clones, and not every one. The repertoire holds about 900,000 clones, with roughly 16% as singletons. This clone appeared a few times. Its antigen is currently unknown. The CDR3 has 16 residues. CDR1 is MDHEN, CDR2 SYDVKM, per germline. The ends were cut back, 2 bases at V and 1 base at J, with 13 bases in the middle. V usage is TRBV28 and J usage is TRBJ2-3; D assignment may be TRBD1 or TRBD2 (6 bases each). Material for sequencing was naive CD4+ T cells from blood. The sequence was collected from a woman under 30 in good health. The CDR3 nucleotides read TGTGCCAGCAGTTTACAGTCGGGGGCTGGCACAGATACGCAGTATTTT. Its protein is CASSLQSGAGTDTQYF.